The rows below give T cell receptor beta chains drawn from one sample of a study of blood T cell repertoires in COVID-19. Produced via immunoSEQ multiplex PCR; TCRdb's table is partial and in-frame only. This sample yields roughly 520,000 clones, of which 88% are seen a single time; approximately 2% belongs to the top ten. Sequencing input: PBMCs or T cells enriched from blood (not recorded which). All receptors derive from a middle-aged woman who had recovered from COVID-19. Both conserved end residues are part of each CDR3.

J gene | V gene | CDR3 protein
TRBJ2-1 | TRBV6-2/TRBV6-3 | CASSPGQGASDEQFF
TRBJ2-7 | TRBV6-5 | CASSYHSGNSYEQYF
TRBJ2-1 | TRBV7-6 | CASSLNPTGIEQFF
TRBJ2-1 | TRBV19 | CASSTIAQGSNEQFF
TRBJ1-2 | TRBV7-2 | CASSFGTEYGYTF
TRBJ2-3 | TRBV6-5 | CASSYSRGSSNTQYF
TRBJ2-1 | TRBV5-1 | CASSLGGTSGDNEQFF
TRBJ1-1 | TRBV7-9 | CASSLTPGQGDTEAFF
TRBJ2-7 | TRBV5-1 | CASSLDSTSYEQYF
TRBJ2-2 | TRBV27 | CASRGGIYNTGELFF
TRBJ1-2 | TRBV3-1/TRBV3-2 | CASSQEVERRGIYGYTF
TRBJ1-1 | TRBV5-4 | CASSLQGATEAFF
TRBJ1-1 | TRBV5-8 | CASSWKDRVNTEAFF
TRBJ1-6 | TRBV5-6 | CASREGRRNSYNSPLHF
TRBJ1-5 | TRBV6-4 | CASSEVGGILNQPQHF
TRBJ1-1 | TRBV7-9 | CASSLTGANTEAFF
TRBJ1-1 | TRBV6-4 | CASSVEVNTEAFF
TRBJ1-5 | TRBV10-3 | CAIRQQGAGQPQHF
TRBJ2-1 | TRBV3-1/TRBV3-2 | CASSQETGLAGSNEQFF
TRBJ1-4 | TRBV2 | CASSSDRGREKLFF
TRBJ1-2 | TRBV15 | CATSRDGRYTF
TRBJ1-2 | TRBV6-2/TRBV6-3 | CASSHLEGFIYGYTF
TRBJ2-1 | TRBV9 | CASSPLEVAGVNEQFF